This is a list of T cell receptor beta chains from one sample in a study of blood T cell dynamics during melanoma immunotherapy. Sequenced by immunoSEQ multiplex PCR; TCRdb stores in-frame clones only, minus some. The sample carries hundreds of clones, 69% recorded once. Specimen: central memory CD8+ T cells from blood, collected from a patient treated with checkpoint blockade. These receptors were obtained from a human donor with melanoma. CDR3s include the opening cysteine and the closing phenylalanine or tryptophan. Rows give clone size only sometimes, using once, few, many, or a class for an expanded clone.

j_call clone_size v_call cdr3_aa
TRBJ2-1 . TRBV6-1 CASSEFGGSYNEQFF
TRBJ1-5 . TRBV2 CASREVVGRGNQPQHF
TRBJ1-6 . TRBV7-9 CASSPKSGRDSPLHF
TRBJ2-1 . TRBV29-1 CSLKGGRANEQFF
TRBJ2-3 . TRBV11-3 CASSLGTSGGDTQYF
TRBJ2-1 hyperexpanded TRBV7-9 CASSSSGPGDNEQFF
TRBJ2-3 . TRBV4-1 CASSRSSSGRDTQYF
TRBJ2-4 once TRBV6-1 CASSEQHGLAKNIQYF
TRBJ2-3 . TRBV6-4 CASSGGETDTQYF
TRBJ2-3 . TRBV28 CASSFPLTGTVTDTQYF
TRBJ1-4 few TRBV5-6 CASSFLRESATNEKLFF
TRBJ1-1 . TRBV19 CASTVLPSANTEAFF
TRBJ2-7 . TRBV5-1 CASSLEPHYEQYF
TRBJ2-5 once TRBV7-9 CASSAPKETQYF
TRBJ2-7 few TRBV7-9 CASSILRGPDEQYF
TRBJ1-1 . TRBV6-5 CASSAYRDGTEAFF
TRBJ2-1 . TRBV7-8 CASSAGLGTSYNEQFF
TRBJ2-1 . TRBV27 CASRGSYNEQFF
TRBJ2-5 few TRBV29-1 CSVLPGDRGGIQETQYF
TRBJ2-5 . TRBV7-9 CASSTTVQETQYF
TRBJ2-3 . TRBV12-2 CASRLAGDRGDTQYF
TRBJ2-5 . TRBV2 CASSSRAPRETQYF
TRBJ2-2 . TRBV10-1 CASSLDYTGELFF
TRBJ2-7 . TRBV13 CASSFGTGAGEQYF
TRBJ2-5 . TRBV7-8 CASSLAGGPQEQYF
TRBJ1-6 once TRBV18 CASSQTGFRGSPLHF
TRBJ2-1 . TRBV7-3 CASSSGTGIYNEQFF
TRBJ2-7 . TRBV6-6 CASSGRSTGGTYEQYF
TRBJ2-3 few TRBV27 CASSALGTDTQYF
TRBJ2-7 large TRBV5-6 CASSLTASVYEQYF
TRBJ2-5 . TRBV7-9 CASSAPKEAQYF
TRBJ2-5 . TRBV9 CASSTGTAGETQYF
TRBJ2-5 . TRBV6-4 CASSRTSGTQETQYF
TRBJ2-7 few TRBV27 CASSLSRLYEQYF
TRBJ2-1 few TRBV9 CASSYSKSGTGGLDEQFF
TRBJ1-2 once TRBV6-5 CASKTGGTNYGYTF
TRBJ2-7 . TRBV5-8 CASSLTASVYEQYF
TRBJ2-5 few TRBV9 CASGRNRDSGEETQYF
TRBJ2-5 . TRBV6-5 CASSPGGGELETQYF
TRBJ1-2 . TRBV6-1 CASSGGEFYGYTF
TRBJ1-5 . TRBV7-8 CASSGQGYSNQPQHF
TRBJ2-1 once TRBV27 CASSGRLDEQFF
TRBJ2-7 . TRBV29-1 CSVEETTGLEDEQYF
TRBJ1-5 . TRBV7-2 CASSATVAGDQPQHF
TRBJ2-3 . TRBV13 CASSLTYTDTQYF
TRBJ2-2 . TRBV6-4 CASSAGTGDTGELFF
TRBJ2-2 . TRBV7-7 CASSFRRGGTGELFF
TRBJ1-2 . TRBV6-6 CASISRDVGGTYGYTF
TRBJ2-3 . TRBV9 CASSAFGEGAYTDTQYF
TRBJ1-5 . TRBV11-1 CASSSTGPGNQPQHF
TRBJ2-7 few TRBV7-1 CASSVGQAYEQYF
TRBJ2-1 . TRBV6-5 CASSSLEFLEQFF
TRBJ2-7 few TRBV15 CATSVEVGEYYEQYF